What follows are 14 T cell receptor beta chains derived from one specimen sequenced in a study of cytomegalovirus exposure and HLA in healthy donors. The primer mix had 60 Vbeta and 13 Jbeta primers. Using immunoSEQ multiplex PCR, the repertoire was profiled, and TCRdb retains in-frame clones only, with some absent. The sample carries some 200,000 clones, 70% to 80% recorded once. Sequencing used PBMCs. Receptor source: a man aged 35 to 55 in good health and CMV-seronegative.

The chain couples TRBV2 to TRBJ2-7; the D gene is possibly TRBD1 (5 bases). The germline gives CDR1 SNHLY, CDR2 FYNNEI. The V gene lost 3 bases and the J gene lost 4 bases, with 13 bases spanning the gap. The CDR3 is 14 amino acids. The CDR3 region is CASSDGRVFYEQYF. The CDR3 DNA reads TGTGCCAGCAGTGACGGCAGGGTTTTTTACGAGCAGTACTTC.

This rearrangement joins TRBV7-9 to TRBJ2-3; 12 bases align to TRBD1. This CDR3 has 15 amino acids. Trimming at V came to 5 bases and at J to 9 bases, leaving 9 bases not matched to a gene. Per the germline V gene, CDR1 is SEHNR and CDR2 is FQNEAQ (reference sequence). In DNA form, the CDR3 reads TGTGCCAGCAGCCAAGAGGGACAGGGGGCCTCGACGCAGTATTTT. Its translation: CASSQEGQGASTQYF. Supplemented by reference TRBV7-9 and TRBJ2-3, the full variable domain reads DTGVSQNPRHKITKRGQNVTFRCDPISEHNRLYWYRQTLGQGPEFLTYFQNEAQLEKSRLLSDRFSAERPKGSFSTLEIQRTEQGDSAMYLCASSQEGQGASTQYFGPGTRLTVL.

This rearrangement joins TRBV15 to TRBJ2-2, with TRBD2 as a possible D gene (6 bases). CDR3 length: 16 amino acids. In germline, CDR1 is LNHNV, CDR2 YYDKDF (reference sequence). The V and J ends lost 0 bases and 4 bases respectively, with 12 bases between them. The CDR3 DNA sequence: TGTGCCACCAGCAGAGAGGAAGGAGCGGGCACCGGGGAGCTGTTTTTT. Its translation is CATSREEGAGTGELFF.

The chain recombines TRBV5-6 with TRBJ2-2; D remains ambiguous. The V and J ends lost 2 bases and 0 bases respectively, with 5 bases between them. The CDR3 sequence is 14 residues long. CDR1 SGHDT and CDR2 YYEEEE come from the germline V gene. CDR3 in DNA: TGTGCCAGCAGCTTTGACTCGAACACCGGGGAGCTGTTTTTT. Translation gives CASSFDSNTGELFF.

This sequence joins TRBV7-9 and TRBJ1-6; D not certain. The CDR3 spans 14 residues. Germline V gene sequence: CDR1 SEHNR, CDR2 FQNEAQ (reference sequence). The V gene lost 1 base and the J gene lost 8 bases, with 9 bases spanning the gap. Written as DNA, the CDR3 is TGTGCCAGCAGCTTAGGAGAGGGTTATTCACCCCTCCACTTT. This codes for CASSLGEGYSPLHF.

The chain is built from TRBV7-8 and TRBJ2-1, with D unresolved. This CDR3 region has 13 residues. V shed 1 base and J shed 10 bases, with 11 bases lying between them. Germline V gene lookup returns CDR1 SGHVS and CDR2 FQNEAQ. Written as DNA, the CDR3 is TGTGCCAGCAGCTTAGGTCTAATATCAGAGCAGTTCTTC. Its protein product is CASSLGLISEQFF.

CDR3 region: CATIGQLGQPQHF. The CDR3 DNA reads TGTGCCACCATCGGACAGCTAGGTCAGCCCCAGCATTTT. J is TRBJ1-5 and V is TRBV10-3; possibly TRBD1 for D (6 bases). The CDR3 runs 13 residues. The germline V and J ends were trimmed by 10 bases and 6 bases, with 16 bases remaining between them. In germline, CDR1 is ENHRY, CDR2 SYGVKD.

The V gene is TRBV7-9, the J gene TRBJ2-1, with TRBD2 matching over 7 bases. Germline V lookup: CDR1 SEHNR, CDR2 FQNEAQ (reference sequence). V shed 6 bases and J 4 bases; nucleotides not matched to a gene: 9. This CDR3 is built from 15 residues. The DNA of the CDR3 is TGTGCCAGCAGGGGGTTCGCGGGAGTTTACAATGAGCAGTTCTTC. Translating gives CASRGFAGVYNEQFF.

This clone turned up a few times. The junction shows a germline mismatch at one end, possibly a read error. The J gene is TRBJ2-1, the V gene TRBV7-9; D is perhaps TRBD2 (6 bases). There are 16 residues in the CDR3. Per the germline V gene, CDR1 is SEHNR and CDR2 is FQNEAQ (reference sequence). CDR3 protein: CSSSLKKGTLYNEQFF. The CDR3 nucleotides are TGTTCCAGCAGCTTAAAAAAGGGGACTCTCTACAATGAGCAGTTCTTC.

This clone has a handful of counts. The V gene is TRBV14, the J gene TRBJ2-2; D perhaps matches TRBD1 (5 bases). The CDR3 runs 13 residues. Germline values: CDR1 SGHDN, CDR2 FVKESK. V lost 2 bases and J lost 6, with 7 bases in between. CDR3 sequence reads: CASSQLGPGELFF. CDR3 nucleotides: TGTGCCAGCAGCCAACTGGGGCCCGGGGAGCTGTTTTTT.

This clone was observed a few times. In DNA, the CDR3 is TGCGCCAGCAGCTTGGATGCCAGTACTAATGAAAAACTGTTTTTT. Protein: CASSLDASTNEKLFF. This rearrangement joins TRBV5-1 to TRBJ1-4; D remains unclear. Deletions cut 0 bases from V and 2 bases from J, with 8 bases between. Germline CDR1 and CDR2: SGHRS and YFSETQ. This CDR3 comprises 15 residues.

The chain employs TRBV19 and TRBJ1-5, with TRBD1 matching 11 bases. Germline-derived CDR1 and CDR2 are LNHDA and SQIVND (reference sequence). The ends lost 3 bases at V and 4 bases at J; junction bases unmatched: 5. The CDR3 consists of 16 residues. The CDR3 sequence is CASSIIGTGGNQPQHF. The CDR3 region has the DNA TGTGCCAGTAGTATCATCGGGACAGGGGGGAATCAGCCCCAGCATTTT.

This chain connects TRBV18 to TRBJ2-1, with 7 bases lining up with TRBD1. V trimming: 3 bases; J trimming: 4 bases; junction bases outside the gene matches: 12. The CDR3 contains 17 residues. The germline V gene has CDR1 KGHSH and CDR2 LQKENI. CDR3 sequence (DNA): TGTGCCAGCTCACCCATTAGCTGGGGGACAGAATACAATGAGCAGTTCTTC. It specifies CASSPISWGTEYNEQFF.

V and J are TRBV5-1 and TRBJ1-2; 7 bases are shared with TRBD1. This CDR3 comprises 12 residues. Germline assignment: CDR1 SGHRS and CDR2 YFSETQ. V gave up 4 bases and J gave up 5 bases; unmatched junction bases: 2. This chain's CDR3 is CASSGTEYGYTF. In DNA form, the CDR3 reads TGCGCCAGCAGCGGGACAGAGTATGGCTACACCTTC.